The T cell receptor beta chain described here comes from a study of blood T cells in healthy people across ages. The germline V gene encodes CDR1 DFQATT and CDR2 SNEGSKA (reference sequence). The CDR3 sequence is 16 residues long. V was clipped by 0 bases and J by 8 bases; unmatched bases: 10. A J-beta primer mix and a sample-barcoded 5' primer were used in a second PCR of roughly 6 to 12 cycles. TCRdb recomputed calls from the 5' RACE reads with MiXCR, one row per CDR3 protein. Seen here are 700,000 to 950,000 distinct CDR3 sequences, roughly 44% observed once, and the top ten hold around a fifth. There were healthy Caucasian individuals from Russia, aged roughly 6 to 90, serving as donors.

The chain combines TRBV20-1 with TRBJ1-6, with TRBD1 matching over 7 bases. This TCR was recovered from a woman aged 55-70 years in good health. The sequencing input was blood. The CDR3 region is CSARDQAGGWDSPLHF. CDR3 DNA: TGCAGTGCTAGAGATCAGGCAGGGGGTTGGGATTCACCCCTCCACTTT.